The T cell receptor beta chain under discussion was sequenced for a study of regulatory T cells in long-lasting Graves disease. Time point defined: persistent/refractory GD, antithyroid drugs over 5 years with positive TRAb. Extracted PBMC RNA gave rise to the TCR library. CDR1 is DFQATT, CDR2 SNEGSKA, per germline (reference sequence). After removal of 3 bases from V and 0 bases from J, the junction contained 9 bases not matched to a gene. This CDR3 region has 17 residues. Only a few counts were recorded for this clonotype. Arm-PCR of CDR3 regions and iRepertoire HTBI primers were the basis on which TCR beta libraries were built. TCRdb reprocessed the multiplex PCR reads with MiXCR, giving one entry per CDR3 protein. The sample lists over 450,000 distinct CDR3 sequences, 20% to 25% occurring once.

Sequences were derived from peripheral blood mononuclear cells (PBMCs), sampled when the disease was refractory, from a patient treated with antithyroid drugs. This chain joins TRBV20-1 and TRBJ1-1, with 11 bases identical to TRBD1. This receptor was taken from a female donor with Graves disease. DNA for the CDR3: TGCAGTGCTAGGGCGGGACAGGGGGGTTATGTGAACACTGAAGCTTTCTTT. It specifies CSARAGQGGYVNTEAFF.